The 12 T cell receptor beta chains listed next were all sequenced from one sample in a study of CD8+CD57+ T cells in acquired aplastic anemia. Genomic DNA served as template for TCR beta VDJ and CDR3 profiling. Each CDR3 protein gets one entry after TCRdb re-called the reads with MiXCR. The sample includes some 200,000 distinct CDR3 sequences, around 49% of them seen just once. Patients included in sequencing had previously demonstrated CD8+CD57+ cell expansion by flow cytometry. Sequenced material: sorted CD4+, CD8+, or CD8+CD57+ T cells (not recorded which) from PBMCs. All receptors come from a human donor with aplastic anemia.

The CDR3 coding sequence is TGTGCCAGCAGCTCCTCCGGACAGGGGACTAGTTCACCCCTCCACTTT. Amino acids: CASSSSGQGTSSPLHF. The chain couples TRBV7-9 to TRBJ1-6; TRBD1 matches at 9 bases. Looked up from germline, CDR1 is SEHNR and CDR2 is FQNEAQ (reference sequence). V lost 4 bases to trimming and J lost 9 bases; unmatched junction nucleotides: 10. This CDR3 comprises 16 residues.

This clonotype was seen many times. The chain uses TRBV5-4 and TRBJ1-2; 12 bases line up with TRBD1. Trimming at V came to 2 bases and at J to 5 bases, leaving 4 bases not matched to a gene. The CDR3 has 15 amino acids. Germline loops: CDR1 SGHNT, CDR2 YYREEE (reference sequence). CDR3 sequence (DNA): TGTGCCAGCAGCTTAGGGGACAGGGGGCAATATGGCTACACCTTC. Its translation: CASSLGDRGQYGYTF.

At least ten counts were recorded for this clonotype. The genes are TRBV5-1 and TRBJ2-3; 8 positions match TRBD1. CDR3 size: 17 residues. In germline, CDR1 is SGHRS, CDR2 YFSETQ. V was pared by 4 bases and J by 6 bases, with 16 bases of the junction left unmatched. The CDR3 is CASSKFTGQGRADTQYF. CDR3 nucleotide sequence: TGCGCCAGCAGCAAGTTCACTGGACAGGGTAGGGCCGATACGCAGTATTTT.

CDR3: CASSPGAAGGSYEQYF. In DNA form, the CDR3 reads TGTGCCAGTAGTCCCGGGGCGGCAGGGGGCTCCTACGAGCAGTACTTC. This chain connects TRBV19 to TRBJ2-7; TRBD1 aligns across 7 bases. CDR3 size: 16 residues. In germline, CDR1 is LNHDA, CDR2 SQIVND (reference sequence). The J segment lost 0 bases and the V segment lost 5 bases, leaving 10 bases of the junction unmatched.

V and J are TRBV4-1 and TRBJ2-7; D call uncertain. The CDR3 runs 14 residues. Trimming pared 0 bases from V and 3 bases from J, leaving 9 bases between. From germline, CDR1 is MGHRA and CDR2 YSYEKL. Written as DNA, the CDR3 is TGCGCCAGCAGCCAAGAGACAAGGAGCTACGAGCAGTACTTC. Encoded protein: CASSQETRSYEQYF.

V is TRBV24-1 and J is TRBJ1-1; D unresolved. This CDR3 contains 12 residues. V lost 3 bases and J lost 4, with 5 bases in between. Germline values: CDR1 KGHDR, CDR2 SFDVKD. CDR3 residues: CATSDAGTEAFF. CDR3 coding DNA: TGTGCCACCAGTGATGCGGGCACTGAAGCTTTCTTT.

The V call is TRBV19, the J call TRBJ1-5, with D perhaps matching TRBD1 (6 bases). This CDR3 comprises 14 residues. V lost 3 bases and J lost 7, with 13 bases in between. CDR1 is LNHDA, CDR2 SQIVND, per germline (reference sequence). The CDR3 DNA follows: TGTGCCAGTAGTATGGCGGGACACCTCCAGCCCCAGCATTTT. Residues: CASSMAGHLQPQHF.

This chain joins TRBV7-2 and TRBJ1-2, with D possibly TRBD1 on 6 matching bases. The V end lost 5 bases, the J end lost 5 bases, and 15 bases lay between the germline ends. Per the germline V gene, CDR1 is SGHTA and CDR2 is FQGNSA. CDR3 size: 14 residues. As DNA, the CDR3 is TGTGCCAGCAGCATTATGGGACAAGGGTATGGCTACACCTTC. As protein: CASSIMGQGYGYTF.

As for this clonotype: A much larger clone differs from this one at a single base, so this may be a read error. This CDR3 is missing its conserved last phenylalanine or tryptophan, likely due to a read error. The V and J genes are TRBV6-1 and TRBJ1-6; D possibly corresponds to TRBD1 (5 bases). V was cut by 8 bases and J by 5 bases, with 10 bases left in between. This CDR3 contains 13 residues. Germline V gene sequence: CDR1 MNHNS, CDR2 SASEGT. In DNA, the CDR3 is TGTGCCAGCGCGGACACAAATAATTCACCCCTCCACTCT. Its translation is CASADTNNSPLHS.

This clonotype was detected only a few times. This sequence joins TRBV6-5 and TRBJ1-2, with a weak D call TRBD1 (5 bases). Germline V CDR1 and CDR2: MNHEY, SVGAGI. V was clipped by 4 bases and J by 14 bases, with 17 bases between them. This CDR3 is 12 amino acids long. CDR3 coding DNA: TGTGCCAGCAGTTCCCTGGGGGAGGGTTTAACCTTC. This sequence encodes CASSSLGEGLTF.

The rearrangement uses TRBV6-1 and TRBJ1-6; no clear D gene. Germline lookup yields CDR1 MNHNS and CDR2 SASEGT. V was pared by 10 bases and J by 6 bases, with 19 bases between. The CDR3 is 15 amino acids. CDR3 nucleotides: TGTGCCACCCCGCTCGGGTCATCGGGTAATTCACCCCTCCACTTT. It encodes CATPLGSSGNSPLHF.

The CDR3 DNA reads as TGTGCCGGCGCAGGGGCGAACACTGAAGCTTTCTTT. This sequence encodes CAGAGANTEAFF. The chain uses TRBV2 and TRBJ1-1; D is perhaps TRBD1 (6 bases). This CDR3 comprises 12 residues. V gave up 11 bases and J gave up 1 base, with 11 bases separating them. Germline assignment: CDR1 SNHLY and CDR2 FYNNEI.